Here is one T cell receptor beta chain with its context. Its antigen target is currently unknown. No much larger clonotype is one base removed from it; base qualities were not supplied. These data come from a study of PD-L1 blockade in urothelial cancer (dated by TCRdb to about 2017). Study-wide context: Every patient began therapy in 2014 and was given atezolizumab 1,200 mg intravenously every 3 weeks. Durable clinical benefit meant progression-free survival longer than 6 months, and TCR features were also tested against progression-free and overall survival. An exploratory multi-omic analysis was conducted of the somatic, immune and clinical correlates of response to PD-L1 blockade with atezolizumab in urothelial cancer. Pretreatment blood TCR-seq was available for about 27 patients, at least one posttreatment blood collection was obtained for some 25 patients, and tumor TCR-seq was available for some 25 patients. Durable clinical benefit was achieved by nine patients and was not achieved by 20 patients. A median of 141,255 T cells and 80,000 to 95,000 unique TCRs was obtained from blood samples, and a median clonality of approximately 0.077 was observed. Blood samples were analyzed at two time points: 3 weeks after treatment start (second dose) and 6 weeks after treatment start. Twenty-five of 29 patients were males with bladder-origin urothelial cancer, and about 65% of the 29 reported a prior smoking history. An ECOG performance status of 0 or 1 was recorded for the patients, and 0 to 3 prior chemotherapy regimens had been received by the patients. Pretreatment tumor samples, along with matched peripheral blood serially collected before and after atezolizumab treatment, were subjected to TCR sequencing. In the same patients, whole exome sequencing and RNA sequencing of pretreatment tumors were performed in addition to TCR sequencing. Points the paper makes about the study in general: A pretreatment peripheral blood TCR clonality below the median was linked to improved progression-free and overall survival. Small sample size (n ≈ 29) and many exploratory analyses mean the results are intended to be hypothesis-generating. Patients with durable benefit showed greater expansion of tumor-associated TCR clones in peripheral blood 3 weeks after starting treatment (n of about 20, p = 0.022).

To estimate absolute template abundance from read counts, synthetic TCR analog templates were spiked into each PCR. Using the immunoSEQ assay, TCRbeta CDR3 regions were amplified from genomic DNA with bias-controlled V and J gene primers. Rearranged TCRbeta segments were sequenced at approximately 20X coverage. The paper's processing steps were these. Clustering was used to correct sequencing errors, and CDR3s were annotated against IMGT so that V, D and J genes could be assigned. Only productive TCRbeta rearrangements were used in downstream analyses, excluding out-of-frame or stop-codon sequences. Clonality was calculated as one minus the Shannon entropy normalized by the log of the number of unique productive sequences. Clones differing between time points or between blood and tumor were identified by Fisher's exact test with Benjamini-Hochberg correction at adjusted p below 0.01. In TCRdb, the immuneACCESS table is reduced to in-frame sequences with V and J assigned. These tables do not hold every clone; where another copy was compared, an unresolved V gene accounts for under half, and the others remain unexplained. Clonal size and the V and J genes are those of that table, whereas D and trimming came from the DNA. The sample table holds tens of thousands of clones, of which 90% were seen once. The top ten constitute approximately 5% of the sample.

Reading the label with the study, this specimen's time point is: pretreatment peripheral blood. The cohort comprised 29 patients with locally advanced or metastatic urothelial carcinoma treated at Memorial Sloan Kettering on a trial protocol. Peripheral blood mononuclear cells were collected pretreatment and during treatment, with between 1 and 8 total time points per patient. The Qiagen DNeasy Blood extraction kit was used to purify genomic DNA from total PBMCs and tumor samples. Collected pretreatment and during treatment, PBMCs were isolated and stored as previously described. The source was PBMCs, collected around atezolizumab (anti-PD-L1) treatment. The clonotype comes from a man between 65 and 85 years old with urothelial cancer.

This receptor has the CDR3 CASSLQAETQYF. The nucleotide sequence is TGTGCCAGCAGTTTACAAGCAGAGACCCAGTACTTC. The chain employs TRBV28 and TRBJ2-5; the D gene lacks a confident call. Reading from cysteine to phenylalanine, the CDR3 counts 12 amino acids. The read is trimmed to its CDR3 DNA, 36 bases read in frame from base 1. V sheds 2 bases and J sheds 4 bases, leaving 5 bases between their ends. The germline V gene provides CDR1 MDHEN and CDR2 SYDVKM. With the rest looked up from the reference TRBV28 and TRBJ2-5 genes rather than sequenced, the full variable domain is DVKVTQSSRYLVKRTGEKVFLECVQDMDHENMFWYRQDPGLGLRLIYFSYDVKMKEKGDIPEGYSVSREKKERFSLILESASTNQTSMYLCASSLQAETQYFGPGTRLLVL.